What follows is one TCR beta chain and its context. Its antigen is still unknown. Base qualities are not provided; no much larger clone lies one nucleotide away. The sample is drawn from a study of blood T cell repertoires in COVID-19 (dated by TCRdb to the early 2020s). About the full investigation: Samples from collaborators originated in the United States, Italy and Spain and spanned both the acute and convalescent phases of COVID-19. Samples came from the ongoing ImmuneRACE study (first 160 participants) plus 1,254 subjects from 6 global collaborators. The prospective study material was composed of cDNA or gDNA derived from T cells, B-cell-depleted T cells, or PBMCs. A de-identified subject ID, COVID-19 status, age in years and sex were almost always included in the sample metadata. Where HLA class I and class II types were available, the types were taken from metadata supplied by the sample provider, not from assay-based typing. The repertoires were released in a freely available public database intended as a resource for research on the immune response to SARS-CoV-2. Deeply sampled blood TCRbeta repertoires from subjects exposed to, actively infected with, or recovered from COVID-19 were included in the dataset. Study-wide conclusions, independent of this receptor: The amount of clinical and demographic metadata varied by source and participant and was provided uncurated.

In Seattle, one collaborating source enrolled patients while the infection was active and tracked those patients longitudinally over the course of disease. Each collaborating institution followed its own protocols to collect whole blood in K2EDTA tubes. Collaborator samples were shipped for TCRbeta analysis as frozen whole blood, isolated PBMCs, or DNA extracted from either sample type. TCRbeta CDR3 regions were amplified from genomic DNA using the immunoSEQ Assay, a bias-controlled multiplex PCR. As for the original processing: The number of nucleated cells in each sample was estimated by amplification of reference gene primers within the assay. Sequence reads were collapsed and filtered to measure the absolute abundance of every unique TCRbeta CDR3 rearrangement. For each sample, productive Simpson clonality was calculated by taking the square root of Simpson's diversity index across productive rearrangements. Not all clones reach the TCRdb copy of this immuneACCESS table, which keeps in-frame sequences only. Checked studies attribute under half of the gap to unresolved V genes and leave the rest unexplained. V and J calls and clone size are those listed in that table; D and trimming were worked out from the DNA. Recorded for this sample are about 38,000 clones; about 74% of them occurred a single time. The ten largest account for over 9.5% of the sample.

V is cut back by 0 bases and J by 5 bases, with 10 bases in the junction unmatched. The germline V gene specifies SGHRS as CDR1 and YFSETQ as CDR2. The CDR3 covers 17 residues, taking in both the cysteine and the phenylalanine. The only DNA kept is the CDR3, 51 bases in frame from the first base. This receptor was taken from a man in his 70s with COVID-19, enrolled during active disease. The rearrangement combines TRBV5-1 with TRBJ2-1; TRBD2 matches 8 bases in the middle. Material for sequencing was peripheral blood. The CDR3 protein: CASSLAGLALRNNEQFF. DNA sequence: TGCGCCAGCAGCTTGGCTGGACTAGCCTTAAGGAACAATGAGCAGTTCTTC.